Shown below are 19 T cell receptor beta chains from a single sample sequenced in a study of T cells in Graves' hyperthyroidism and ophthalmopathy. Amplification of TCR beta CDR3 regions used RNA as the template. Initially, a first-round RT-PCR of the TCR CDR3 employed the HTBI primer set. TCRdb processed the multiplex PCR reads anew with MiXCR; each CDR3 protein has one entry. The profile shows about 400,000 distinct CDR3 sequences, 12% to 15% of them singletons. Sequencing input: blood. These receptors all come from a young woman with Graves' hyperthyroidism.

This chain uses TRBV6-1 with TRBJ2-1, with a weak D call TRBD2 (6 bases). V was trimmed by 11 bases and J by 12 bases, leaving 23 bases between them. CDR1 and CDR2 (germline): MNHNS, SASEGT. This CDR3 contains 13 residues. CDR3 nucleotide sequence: TGTGCCTCATCAGCGGACTTAGTCGGGGGGCAGTTCTTC. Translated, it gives CASSADLVGGQFF.

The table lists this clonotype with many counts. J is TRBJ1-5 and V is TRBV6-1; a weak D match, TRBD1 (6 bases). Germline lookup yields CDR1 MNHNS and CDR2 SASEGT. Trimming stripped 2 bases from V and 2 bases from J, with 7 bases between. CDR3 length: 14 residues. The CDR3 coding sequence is TGTGCCAGCAGTGAAACAGGGCGCAATCAGCCCCAGCATTTT. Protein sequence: CASSETGRNQPQHF.

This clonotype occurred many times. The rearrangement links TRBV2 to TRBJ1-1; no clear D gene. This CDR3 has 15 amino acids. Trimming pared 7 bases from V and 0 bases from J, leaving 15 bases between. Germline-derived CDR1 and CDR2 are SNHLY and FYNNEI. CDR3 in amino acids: CASITMETMNTEAFF. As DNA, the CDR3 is TGTGCCAGCATTACTATGGAGACCATGAACACTGAAGCTTTCTTT.

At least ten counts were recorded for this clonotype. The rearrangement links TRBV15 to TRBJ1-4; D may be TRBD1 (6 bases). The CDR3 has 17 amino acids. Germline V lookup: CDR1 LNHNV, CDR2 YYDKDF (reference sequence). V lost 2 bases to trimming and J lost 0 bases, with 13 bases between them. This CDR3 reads CATSRTGQIPTNEKLFF. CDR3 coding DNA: TGTGCCACCAGCAGAACCGGACAGATTCCAACTAATGAAAAACTGTTTTTT.

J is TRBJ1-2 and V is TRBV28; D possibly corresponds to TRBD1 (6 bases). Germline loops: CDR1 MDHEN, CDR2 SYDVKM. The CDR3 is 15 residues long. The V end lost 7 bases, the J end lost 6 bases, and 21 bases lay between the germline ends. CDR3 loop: CASTQGRLFGDGYTF. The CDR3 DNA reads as TGTGCCAGCACTCAGGGGCGCCTGTTTGGGGATGGCTACACCTTC.

CDR3 residues: CASAGTGEETQYF. CDR3 sequence (DNA): TGTGCCAGCGCCGGGACAGGGGAAGAGACCCAGTACTTC. The V gene is TRBV5-6, the J gene TRBJ2-5, with 10 bases identical to TRBD1. After removal of 7 bases from V and 3 bases from J, the junction contained 3 bases not matched to a gene. The germline CDR1 and CDR2 sequences are SGHDT and YYEEEE. This CDR3 is 13 amino acids long.

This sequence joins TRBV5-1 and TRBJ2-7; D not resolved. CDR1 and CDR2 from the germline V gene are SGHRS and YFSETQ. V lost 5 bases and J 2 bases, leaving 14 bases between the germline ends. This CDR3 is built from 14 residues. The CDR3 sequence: CASSEGRLAYEQYF. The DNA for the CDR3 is TGCGCCAGCAGTGAAGGGCGGCTAGCCTACGAGCAGTACTTC.

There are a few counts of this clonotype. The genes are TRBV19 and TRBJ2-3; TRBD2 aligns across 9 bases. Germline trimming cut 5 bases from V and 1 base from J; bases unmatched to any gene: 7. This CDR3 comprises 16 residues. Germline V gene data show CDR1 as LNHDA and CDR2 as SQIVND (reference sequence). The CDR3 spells CASSSLAGQGTDTQYF. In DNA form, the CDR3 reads TGTGCCAGTAGTTCTCTAGCGGGACAAGGCACAGATACGCAGTATTTT. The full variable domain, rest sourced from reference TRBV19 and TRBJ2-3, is DGGITQSPKYLFRKEGQNVTLSCEQNLNHDAMYWYRQDPGQGLRLIYYSQIVNDFQKGDIAEGYSVSREKKESFPLTVTSAQKNPTAFYLCASSSLAGQGTDTQYFGPGTRLTVL.

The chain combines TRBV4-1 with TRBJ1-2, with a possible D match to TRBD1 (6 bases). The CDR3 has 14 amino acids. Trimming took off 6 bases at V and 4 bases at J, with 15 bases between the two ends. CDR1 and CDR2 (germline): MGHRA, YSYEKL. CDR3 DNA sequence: TGCGCCAGCAGTCATGTTGGGGGCGGCTATGGCTACACCTTC. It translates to CASSHVGGGYGYTF.

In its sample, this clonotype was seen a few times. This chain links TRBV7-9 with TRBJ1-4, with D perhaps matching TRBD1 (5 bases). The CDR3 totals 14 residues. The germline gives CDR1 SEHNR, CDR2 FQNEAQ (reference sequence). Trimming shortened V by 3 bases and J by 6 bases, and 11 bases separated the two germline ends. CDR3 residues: CASSLAGLDEKLFF. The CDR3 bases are TGTGCCAGCAGCTTGGCAGGGTTAGATGAAAAACTGTTTTTT.

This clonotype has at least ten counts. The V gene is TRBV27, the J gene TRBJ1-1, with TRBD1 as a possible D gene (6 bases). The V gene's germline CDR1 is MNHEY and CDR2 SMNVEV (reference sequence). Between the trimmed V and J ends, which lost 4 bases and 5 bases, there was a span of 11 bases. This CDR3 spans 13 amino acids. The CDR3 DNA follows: TGTGCCAGCAGTTCACAGGGCCGGACTGAAGCTTTCTTT. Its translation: CASSSQGRTEAFF.

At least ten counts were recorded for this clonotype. CDR3 amino acids: CSAKPTGTSGSYEQYF. CDR3 sequence (DNA): TGCAGTGCCAAACCGACCGGGACTAGCGGTTCCTACGAGCAGTACTTC. The genes are TRBV20-1 and TRBJ2-7, with TRBD2 matching 11 bases. V was clipped by 6 bases and J by 1 base; unmatched bases: 11. Per germline, CDR1 DFQATT and CDR2 SNEGSKA (reference sequence). The CDR3 is made up of 16 amino acids.

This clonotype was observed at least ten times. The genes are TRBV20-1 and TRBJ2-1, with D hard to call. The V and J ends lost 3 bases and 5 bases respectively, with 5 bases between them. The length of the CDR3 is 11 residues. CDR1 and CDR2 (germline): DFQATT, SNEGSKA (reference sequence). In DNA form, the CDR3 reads TGCAGTGCTAGGGCGGACAATGAGCAGTTCTTC. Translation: CSARADNEQFF.

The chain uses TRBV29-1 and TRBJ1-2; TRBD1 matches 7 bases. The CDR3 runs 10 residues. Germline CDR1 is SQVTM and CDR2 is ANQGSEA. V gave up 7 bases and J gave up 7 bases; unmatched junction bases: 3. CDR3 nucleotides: TGCAGCGCCGGGGACAGTGGCTACACCTTC. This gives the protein CSAGDSGYTF.

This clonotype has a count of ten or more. The CDR3 DNA reads as TGTGCCAGCAGTTTTTCGGGGAGGGAAAACATTCAGTACTTC. Translation gives CASSFSGRENIQYF. This chain links TRBV28 with TRBJ2-4, with 7 nucleotides matching TRBD2. This CDR3 spans 14 amino acids. Trimming removed 3 bases from V and 5 bases from J; junction bases left unmatched: 4. Germline values: CDR1 MDHEN, CDR2 SYDVKM.

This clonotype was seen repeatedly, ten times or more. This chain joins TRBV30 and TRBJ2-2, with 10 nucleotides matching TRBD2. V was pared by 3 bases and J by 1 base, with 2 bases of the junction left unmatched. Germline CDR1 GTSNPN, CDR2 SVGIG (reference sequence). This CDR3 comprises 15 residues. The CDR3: CAWRLAGRNTGELFF. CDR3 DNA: TGTGCCTGGAGACTAGCGGGAAGGAACACCGGGGAGCTGTTTTTT.

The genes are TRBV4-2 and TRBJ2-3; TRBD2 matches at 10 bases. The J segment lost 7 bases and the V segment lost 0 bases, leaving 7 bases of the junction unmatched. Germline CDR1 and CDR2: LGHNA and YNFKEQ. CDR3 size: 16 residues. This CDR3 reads CASSQDSASGGNTQYF. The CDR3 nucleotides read TGTGCCAGCAGCCAAGATTCGGCTAGCGGGGGTAATACGCAGTATTTT.

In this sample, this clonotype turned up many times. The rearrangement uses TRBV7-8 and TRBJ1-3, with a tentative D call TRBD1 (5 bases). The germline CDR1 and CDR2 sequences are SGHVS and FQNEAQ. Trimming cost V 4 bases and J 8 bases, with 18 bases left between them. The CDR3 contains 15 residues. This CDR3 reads CASSSMGRFIDTIYF. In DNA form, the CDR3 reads TGTGCCAGCAGCTCTATGGGACGGTTTATAGACACCATATATTTT.

The CDR3 reads CATTNTGELFF. The CDR3 coding sequence is TGTGCCACCACCAATACCGGGGAGCTGTTTTTT. This chain links TRBV2 with TRBJ2-2; no firm D call. The ends were cut back, 10 bases at V and 5 bases at J, with 8 bases in the middle. The V gene's germline CDR1 is SNHLY and CDR2 FYNNEI. This CDR3 is 11 amino acids long.